This T cell receptor (beta chain) was sequenced during a study of T cell responses to AZD1222 COVID-19 vaccine. Overall study findings and caveats: A rise in Spike-specific TCR breadth and depth followed two AZD1222 doses.

In regard to this clone: Antigen unknown.

This CDR3 comprises 15 residues. Germline V gene sequence: CDR1 SGDLS, CDR2 YYNGEE. V dropped 3 bases and J dropped 9; count of bases not matched to a gene: 4. Sequencing was performed with immunoSEQ multiplex PCR; in TCRdb, only in-frame clones are kept and a portion is missing. The sample yields more than 100,000 clones, approximately 92% seen once. The chain is built from TRBV9 and TRBJ1-6; 12 nucleotides match TRBD1. The sequencing used peripheral blood, collected 28 days after the second AZD1222 dose. This receptor was obtained from an adult who received the AZD1222 COVID-19 vaccine. In DNA form, the CDR3 reads TGTGCCAGCAGCGCCGGGACAGGGGGCATTTCACCCCTCCACTTT. This gives the protein CASSAGTGGISPLHF.